A single sample gave rise to the 28 T cell receptor beta chains below, sequenced in a study of cytomegalovirus exposure and HLA in healthy donors (dated by TCRdb to about 2017). The library was generated by the immunoSEQ multiplex PCR assay. For the multiplex PCR, a mixture combining 60 forward primers for TCR Vbeta segments and 13 reverse primers for TCR Jbeta segments was used. Not all clones reach the TCRdb copy of this immuneACCESS table, which keeps in-frame sequences only. Checked studies attribute under half of the gap to unresolved V genes and leave the rest unexplained. Counted in this sample were roughly 92,000 clones; 80% of them appeared once. The ten largest clones capture about 32% of the sample. Sequencing was performed on PBMCs. The source is a man aged 50-60 years in good health and CMV-seropositive.

This clone has only one observation. Written as DNA, the CDR3 is TGTGCCACCAGCAGCGTCGGGTCGGCAGATACGCAGTATTTT. This sequence encodes CATSSVGSADTQYF. V usage is TRBV15 and J usage is TRBJ2-3; no clear D. Trimming removed 3 bases at V and 4 bases at J, with 11 bases between. Germline lookup yields CDR1 LNHNV and CDR2 YYDKDF (reference sequence). The CDR3 extends over 14 amino acids.

The gene calls are TRBV27 and TRBJ2-6; no definite D call. The germline V gene encodes CDR1 MNHEY and CDR2 SMNVEV (reference sequence). CDR3 length: 14 amino acids. V was cut by 4 bases and J by 4 bases, with 8 bases left in between. CDR3: CASSSSTGANVLTF. In DNA, the CDR3 is TGTGCCAGCAGTTCCTCGACAGGGGCCAACGTCCTGACTTTC. The full variable domain, in which reference TRBV27 and TRBJ2-6 provide the parts outside the CDR3, is EAQVTQNPRYLITVTGKKLTVTCSQNMNHEYMSWYRQDPGLGLRQIYYSMNVEVTDKGDVPEGYKVSRKEKRNFPLILESPSPNQTSLYFCASSSSTGANVLTFGAGSRLTVL.

J is TRBJ1-2 and V is TRBV7-8; TRBD1 matches at 7 bases. There are 14 residues in the CDR3. Germline lookup yields CDR1 SGHVS and CDR2 FQNEAQ. J was trimmed by 2 bases and V by 5 bases; bases with no gene match: 5. The CDR3 bases are TGTGCCAGCAGCCTCGACAGGGCCAACTATGGCTACACCTTC. Protein sequence: CASSLDRANYGYTF.

This clone has just a few counts. J is TRBJ2-1 and V is TRBV6-5; 13 bases line up with TRBD2. V shed 5 bases and J 8 bases; nucleotides not matched to a gene: 6. There are 15 residues in the CDR3. The V gene's germline CDR1 is MNHEY and CDR2 SVGAGI. The CDR3 DNA is TGTGCCAGCAGTCCCGGACTAGCGGGAGCCCATGAGCAGTTCTTC. Its protein is CASSPGLAGAHEQFF.

This chain joins TRBV10-3 and TRBJ1-1; D may be TRBD1 (5 bases). The CDR3 extends over 14 amino acids. Germline CDR1 reads ENHRY; CDR2 reads SYGVKD. The germline V and J ends were trimmed by 8 bases and 4 bases, with 17 bases remaining between them. The CDR3 here is CAISQGEVGTEAFF. The CDR3, as DNA: TGTGCCATCTCCCAGGGCGAGGTGGGCACTGAAGCTTTCTTT.

The table lists this clone with a count of one. The junction differs from germline at one of its ends, possibly a read error. The V call is TRBV7-9, the J call TRBJ2-4; D unclear. Germline V gene sequence: CDR1 SEHNR, CDR2 FQNEAQ (reference sequence). The CDR3 loop spans 16 amino acids. As DNA, the CDR3 is TGTGCCAGCAGCTTTGGGCTTTCACAAGCCAAAAACAGTCAGTACTTC. Translating it yields CASSFGLSQAKNSQYF. The full variable domain, in which reference TRBV7-9 and TRBJ2-4 provide the parts outside the CDR3, is DTGVSQNPRHKITKRGQNVTFRCDPISEHNRLYWYRQTLGQGPEFLTYFQNEAQLEKSRLLSDRFSAERPKGSFSTLEIQRTEQGDSAMYLCASSFGLSQAKNSQYFGAGTRLSVL.

V is TRBV10-2 and J is TRBJ2-7; TRBD1 is a possible D gene (6 bases). Trimming shortened V by 5 bases and J by 4 bases, and 12 bases separated the two germline ends. Germline values: CDR1 WSHSY, CDR2 SAAADI. CDR3 length equals 13 residues. This CDR3 reads CASSLDRYYEQYF. CDR3 bases: TGCGCCAGCAGTTTGGACAGATATTACGAGCAGTACTTC.

The sample holds a few counts of this clone. V usage is TRBV19 and J usage is TRBJ1-4; 9 bases align to TRBD1. This CDR3 spans 14 amino acids. The V gene's germline CDR1 is LNHDA and CDR2 SQIVND (reference sequence). The CDR3 is CDRGQGSTNEKLFF. The CDR3 nucleotides read TGTGACCGGGGACAGGGATCAACTAATGAAAAACTGTTTTTT.

The rearrangement joins TRBV18 to TRBJ2-7, with TRBD2 matching 13 bases. The CDR3 is made up of 16 amino acids. CDR1 is KGHSH and CDR2 is LQKENI in the germline V gene. V was clipped by 4 bases and J by 5 bases; unmatched bases: 8. The DNA of the CDR3 is TGTGCCAGCTCACGGGTACTAGCGGGAGGGGTCCACGAGCAGTACTTC. Its protein is CASSRVLAGGVHEQYF.

CDR3 sequence reads: CASRRQGLTDTQYF. Written as DNA, the CDR3 is TGTGCCAGCAGAAGACAGGGACTCACAGATACGCAGTATTTT. This chain joins TRBV9 and TRBJ2-3; TRBD1 might be the D (7 bases). Trimming removed 5 bases at V and 2 bases at J, with 12 bases between. Looked up from germline, CDR1 is SGDLS and CDR2 is YYNGEE. The CDR3 has 14 residues.

The genes are TRBV7-9 and TRBJ2-5, with 8 bases aligning to TRBD1. Near its end, the DNA agrees better with TRBJ2-7, so the J call may be wrong. This CDR3 contains 12 residues. From germline, CDR1 is SEHNR and CDR2 FQNEAQ (reference sequence). The CDR3 DNA reads as TGTGCCAGCAGACAGGGGGTCTACGAGCAGTACTTC. Translated, it gives CASRQGVYEQYF.

The rearrangement uses TRBV6-1 and TRBJ2-5; D gene uncertain. The last part of the DNA fits TRBJ2-7 better; the J call may be wrong. The CDR3 sequence is 10 residues long. Germline V lookup: CDR1 MNHNS, CDR2 SASEGT. The CDR3 protein is CASSDYEQYF. CDR3 DNA: TGTGCCAGCAGCGATTACGAGCAGTACTTC.

This clone was counted once. The chain recombines TRBV7-3 with TRBJ2-2, with D perhaps matching TRBD2 (6 bases). Germline CDR1 SGHTA, CDR2 FQGTGA. This CDR3 has 14 residues. V was shortened by 5 bases and J by 7 bases, with 14 bases between the two germline ends. As DNA, the CDR3 is TGTGCCAGCAGCCTTAGCGGTGGGGGCGGGGAGCTGTTTTTT. It specifies CASSLSGGGGELFF.

V is TRBV15 and J is TRBJ1-5; no clear D. CDR1 is LNHNV, CDR2 YYDKDF, per germline (reference sequence). V lost 3 bases and J lost 2, with 11 bases in between. The CDR3 is 15 residues long. The CDR3 bases are TGTGCCACCAGCAGTTCTGGGGAGGGCAATCAGCCCCAGCATTTT. Its translation: CATSSSGEGNQPQHF.

The chain carries TRBV7-9 and TRBJ1-1; no clear D gene. Germline loops: CDR1 SEHNR, CDR2 FQNEAQ (reference sequence). There are 16 residues in the CDR3. V was cut by 5 bases and J by 2 bases, with 18 bases left in between. This chain's CDR3 is CASSTGPLAANTEAFF. For the CDR3, the DNA is TGTGCCAGCAGCACTGGACCCTTAGCGGCAAACACTGAAGCTTTCTTT. Filled out from reference TRBV7-9 and TRBJ1-1, the complete variable domain reads DTGVSQNPRHKITKRGQNVTFRCDPISEHNRLYWYRQTLGQGPEFLTYFQNEAQLEKSRLLSDRFSAERPKGSFSTLEIQRTEQGDSAMYLCASSTGPLAANTEAFFGQGTRLTVV.

The chain is built from TRBV9 and TRBJ2-2; TRBD1 is a possible D gene (6 bases). The CDR3 covers 16 residues. CDR1 SGDLS and CDR2 YYNGEE come from the germline V gene. V was trimmed by 5 bases and J by 7 bases, leaving 21 bases between them. The CDR3 region is CASSPNRVGVGGELFF. The CDR3 DNA reads as TGTGCCAGCAGTCCAAACAGGGTAGGCGTCGGCGGGGAGCTGTTTTTT.

As concerns this clone: Other DNA sequences from this sample encode an identical CDR3 as well. This rearrangement joins TRBV5-1 to TRBJ2-1; TRBD2 matches 12 bases. This CDR3 has 16 residues. CDR1 and CDR2 (germline): SGHRS, YFSETQ. V was pared by 4 bases and J by 4 bases, with 6 bases of the junction left unmatched. CDR3 sequence (DNA): TGCGCCAGCAGCCCCGGACTAGCGGGATATTACAATGAGCAGTTCTTC. It codes for CASSPGLAGYYNEQFF.

The chain has TRBV7-9 and TRBJ1-2; the D gene is possibly TRBD1 (5 bases). The CDR3 loop spans 13 amino acids. V lost 7 bases to trimming and J lost 4 bases, with 13 bases between them. CDR1 is SEHNR and CDR2 is FQNEAQ in the germline V gene (reference sequence). The DNA for the CDR3 is TGTGCCAGCACCAGCTCAGGGCTCTATGGCTACACCTTC. Residues: CASTSSGLYGYTF.

The gene calls are TRBV18 and TRBJ2-5; 14 bases are a match to TRBD2. The J segment lost 0 bases and the V segment lost 5 bases, leaving 11 bases of the junction unmatched. Per germline, CDR1 KGHSH and CDR2 LQKENI. The CDR3 sequence is 19 residues long. CDR3 sequence (DNA): TGTGCCAGCTCATCTCCGGGACTAGCGGGAGTGGGGTACCAAGAGACCCAGTACTTC. Translated: CASSSPGLAGVGYQETQYF.

The chain uses TRBV4-1 and TRBJ2-2; 7 bases map to TRBD2. Per germline, CDR1 MGHRA and CDR2 YSYEKL. This CDR3 has 17 amino acids. The V and J ends lost 1 base and 4 bases, in that order; junction bases with no gene match: 9. The CDR3 protein is CASSQGLGGSVTGELFF. CDR3 nucleotide sequence: TGCGCCAGCAGCCAAGGGTTGGGGGGGAGTGTCACCGGGGAGCTGTTTTTT.

Written as DNA, the CDR3 is TGTGCCAGCAGTCTAAGCGGGAGGAGTACAGATACGCAGTATTTT. Residues: CASSLSGRSTDTQYF. The V and J genes are TRBV2 and TRBJ2-3, with 9 nucleotides matching TRBD2. The CDR3 is made up of 15 amino acids. Losses at the gene ends were 5 bases for V and 3 bases for J; bases not matched to a gene: 6. The V gene's germline CDR1 is SNHLY and CDR2 FYNNEI.

A single count supports this clone. At one boundary the junction diverges from the germline segment, which might be a read error. This sample also contains other DNA sequences that code for the same CDR3. The rearrangement joins TRBV7-7 to TRBJ2-1; a possible D gene is TRBD2 (5 bases). Germline CDR1 and CDR2: SSHAT and FNYEAQ (reference sequence). The CDR3 runs to 14 residues. For the CDR3, the DNA is TGTGCTAGCAGCCTAGGTGGGAGCTACAATGAGCAGTTCTTC. Translated, it gives CASSLGGSYNEQFF.

The chain carries TRBV5-1 and TRBJ2-7, with D perhaps TRBD2 (5 bases). This CDR3 comprises 17 residues. V was trimmed by 2 bases and J by 5 bases, leaving 23 bases between them. Germline V gene data show CDR1 as SGHRS and CDR2 as YFSETQ. The CDR3 bases are TGCGCCAGCAGCTTAAACCTCCGGGGTCAAACCCAGGACGAGCAGTACTTC. Its translation: CASSLNLRGQTQDEQYF.

This CDR3 reads CASSERPGNEQFF. CDR3 in DNA: TGTGCCAGCAGTGAAAGGCCGGGAAATGAGCAGTTCTTC. The chain couples TRBV6-1 to TRBJ2-1, with D possibly being TRBD2 (5 bases). Trimming took off 2 bases at V and 7 bases at J, with 9 bases between the two ends. Germline V CDR1 and CDR2: MNHNS, SASEGT. The CDR3 spans 13 residues.

This clone was seen a handful of times. The chain joins TRBV2 to TRBJ1-5, with TRBD1 as a possible D gene (5 bases). Germline loops: CDR1 SNHLY, CDR2 FYNNEI. This CDR3 contains 14 residues. V was clipped by 5 bases and J by 3 bases, with 11 bases between them. CDR3 nucleotides: TGTGCCAGCAGTTCCCTAGGGGTCAATCAGCCCCAGCATTTT. It is translated as CASSSLGVNQPQHF.

V gene TRBV27 combines with J gene TRBJ1-1; D might be TRBD1 (5 bases). The V gene's germline CDR1 is MNHEY and CDR2 SMNVEV (reference sequence). CDR3 length: 15 amino acids. V was clipped by 6 bases and J by 0 bases, with 14 bases between them. The CDR3, as DNA: TGTGCCAGCAGACCCTTAGACAGCATGAACACTGAAGCTTTCTTT. Its translation: CASRPLDSMNTEAFF.

Note on this clone: At one end the junction does not follow the germline gene, possibly because of a read error. The chain links TRBV29-1 to TRBJ2-5; 7 positions agree with TRBD2. Germline V gives CDR1 SQVTM, CDR2 ANQGSEA. The CDR3 spans 14 residues. This CDR3 reads CSVGGGVLQGTQYF. The CDR3 bases are TGCAGCGTTGGGGGAGGGGTCCTCCAAGGGACCCAGTACTTC.

The chain has TRBV29-1 and TRBJ2-7, with D perhaps matching TRBD1 (6 bases). The CDR3 has 12 amino acids. Per germline, CDR1 SQVTM and CDR2 ANQGSEA. V gave up 3 bases and J gave up 0 bases, with 6 bases separating them. The CDR3 sequence is CSVEDSSYEQYF. Written as DNA, the CDR3 is TGCAGCGTTGAGGACAGCTCCTACGAGCAGTACTTC.